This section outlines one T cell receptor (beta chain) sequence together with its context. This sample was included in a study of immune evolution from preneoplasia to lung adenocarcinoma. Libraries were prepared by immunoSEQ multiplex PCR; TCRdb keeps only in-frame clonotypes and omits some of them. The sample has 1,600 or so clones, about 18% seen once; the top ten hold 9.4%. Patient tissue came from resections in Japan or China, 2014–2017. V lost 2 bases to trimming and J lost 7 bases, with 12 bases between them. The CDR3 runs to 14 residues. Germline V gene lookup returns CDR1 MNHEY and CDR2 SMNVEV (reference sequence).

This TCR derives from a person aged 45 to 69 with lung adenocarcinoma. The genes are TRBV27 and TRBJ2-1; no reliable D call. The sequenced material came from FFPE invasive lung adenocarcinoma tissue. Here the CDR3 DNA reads TGTGCCAGCAGTTTAACTACCGTGGGTAATGAGCAGTTCTTC. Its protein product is CASSLTTVGNEQFF.